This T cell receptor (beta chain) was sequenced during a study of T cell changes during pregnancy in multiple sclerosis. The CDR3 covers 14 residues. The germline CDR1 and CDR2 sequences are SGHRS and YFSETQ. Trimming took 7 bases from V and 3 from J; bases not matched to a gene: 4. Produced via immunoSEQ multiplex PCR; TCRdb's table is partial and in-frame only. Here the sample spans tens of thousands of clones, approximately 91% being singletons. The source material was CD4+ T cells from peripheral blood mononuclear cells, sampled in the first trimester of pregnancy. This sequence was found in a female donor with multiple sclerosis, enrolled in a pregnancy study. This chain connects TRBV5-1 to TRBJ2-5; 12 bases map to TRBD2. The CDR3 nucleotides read TGCGCCAGCCGGACTAGCGGGGACGAAGAGACCCAGTACTTC. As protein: CASRTSGDEETQYF.